The TCR beta chain under discussion was sequenced for a study of post-analysis software for immune sequencing data. About the research overall: Relapsing-remitting, secondary progressive and progressive-relapsing courses of multiple sclerosis were included. The study, taken as a whole, reports: The F measure placed samples prepared in the same batch into strongly shared clusters. Included in a set of roughly five TRBV segments more frequent in patients than controls were TRBV5-6, TRBV5-1 and TRBV20-1. Controls' normalized Chao1 diversity significantly exceeded that of multiple sclerosis patients.

cDNA libraries for TCR beta contained unique molecular identifiers. Approximately 500,000 cDNA molecules were recovered from an input of roughly 0.85 to 10 million T cells. MiXCR was run by TCRdb on the PCR reads, yielding one entry per CDR3 protein. Among around 770,000 distinct CDR3 sequences listed, about 45% were seen once. For this clonotype: Its antigen is undetermined.

The germline CDR1 and CDR2 sequences are DFQATT and SNEGSKA (reference sequence). The CDR3 consists of 15 residues. V lost 2 bases to trimming and J lost 7 bases, with 15 bases between them. The material sequenced was blood. This chain connects TRBV20-1 to TRBJ1-6; D is unresolved. This receptor was taken from a girl aged 10 to 17 with multiple sclerosis. CDR3 in amino acids: CSARHAVSSNSPLHF. The CDR3 region has the DNA TGCAGTGCTAGACACGCCGTCTCCTCGAATTCACCCCTCCACTTT.